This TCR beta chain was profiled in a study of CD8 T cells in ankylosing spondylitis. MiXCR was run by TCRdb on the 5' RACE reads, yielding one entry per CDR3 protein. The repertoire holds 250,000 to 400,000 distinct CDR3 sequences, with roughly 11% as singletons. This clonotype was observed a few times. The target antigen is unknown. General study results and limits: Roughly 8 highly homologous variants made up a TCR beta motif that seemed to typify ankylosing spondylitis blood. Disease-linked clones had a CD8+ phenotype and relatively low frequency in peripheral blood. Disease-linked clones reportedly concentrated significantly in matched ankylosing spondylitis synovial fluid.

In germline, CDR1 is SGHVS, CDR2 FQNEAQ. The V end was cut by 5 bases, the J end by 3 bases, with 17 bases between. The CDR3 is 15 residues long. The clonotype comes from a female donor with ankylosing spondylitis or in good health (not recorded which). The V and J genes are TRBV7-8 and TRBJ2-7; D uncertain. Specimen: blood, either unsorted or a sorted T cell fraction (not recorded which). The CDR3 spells CASSIVPGKVYEQYF. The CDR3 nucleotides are TGTGCCAGCAGCATCGTTCCCGGTAAGGTCTACGAGCAGTACTTC.